This entry describes one T cell receptor beta chain. This clone was observed once. There is no known antigen for this receptor. Base quality data are lacking; no much larger clone is found one base away. Counted from cysteine to phenylalanine, this CDR3 has 15 amino acids. The retained sequence is limited to the CDR3, 45 bases, with the frame set at the first base. V ends up 11 bases short and J 0 bases short, with an unmatched junction base count of 10. As encoded in the germline V gene, CDR1 is MNHEY while CDR2 is SVGAGI. Explained via the paper, the time point label denotes: week 47, end of study. A 20-mer mutant IDH1 peptide at 300 micrograms in Montanide made up each vaccine dose, which was injected subcutaneously together with topical imiquimod. Patients were given eight vaccinations, in weeks 1, 3, 5, 7, 11, 15, 19 and 23, which matched visits V03 through V10. All donors had newly diagnosed IDH1-mutant astrocytomas of WHO grade 3 or 4 that showed loss of nuclear ATRX. The samples were drawn from NOA16, a multicentre, single-arm, open-label phase I trial in Germany that tested a mutant IDH1 peptide vaccine in humans for the first time. The DNeasy Blood and Tissue Kit was used to extract genomic DNA from EDTA blood for TCRB sequencing.

The source of the sample is a study of a mutant IDH1 vaccine in newly diagnosed glioma (dated by TCRdb to about 2021). Describing the broader study: Vaccination started 4-6 weeks after radiotherapy alone, or was given together with temozolomide cycles in the groups whose treatment included chemotherapy. The roughly 32 treated patients were roughly 60% male and around 40% female, with a mean age of approximately 38 years. Before enrollment, patients had received standard therapy of radiotherapy alone, temozolomide alone, or radiochemotherapy with temozolomide; most received the combination. Visit V12 was the week-35 safety follow-up and visit V13 was the week-47 end of study. Six visits were used for peripheral blood collection: V03 (baseline), V05, V07, V10, V12 and V13. Longitudinal TCRB deep sequencing was performed for 20 to 30 treated patients wherever samples were available for exploratory analyses. General findings and caveats noted by the study authors: According to the authors, sample limitations meant that analyses of patient blood samples could not be reproduced. No apparent relationship was observed between pseudoprogression and alterations in the top peripheral T cell clonotypes detected by TCRB sequencing. PBMC samples for TCRB deep sequencing were selected based on availability. Immune responses induced by the vaccine were seen in over 90% of patients across multiple MHC alleles.

Library preparation was by the immunoSEQ multiplex PCR assay. Rearranged TCR beta chain sequences were amplified using the hsTCRB Kit according to the manufacturer's protocol. An Illumina MiSeq was used to sequence the TCRB libraries. In the source study's methods: Demultiplexing, trimming and gene mapping were performed with the kit vendor's proprietary platform. TCRdb took this table from immuneACCESS and kept in-frame rearrangements with V and J called. Such tables lack part of the clones; where checked against another copy, unresolved V genes explain under half of the gap, and the rest is unexplained. The D gene and trimming were derived from the DNA, and the V and J assignments and clone size from that table. Counted in this sample were approximately 80,000 clones; approximately 78% of them appeared once. The top ten clonotypes cover more than 5% of the sample.

Here the sequenced sample was PBMCs, taken from a glioma patient whose treatment included an IDH1 peptide vaccine. This clonotype originated in a man aged 35-49 years with glioma. The V and J segments used are TRBV6-5 and TRBJ2-7, and 10 bases in between align with TRBD1. The CDR3 is CAVLTGTGVSYEQYF. The DNA is as follows: TGTGCCGTACTGACCGGGACAGGGGTCTCCTACGAGCAGTACTTC.